One and the same sample provided the 27 T cell receptor beta chains below, sequenced in a study of T cell responses to AZD1222 COVID-19 vaccine (dated by TCRdb to 2020 to 2023). Explained via the paper, the time point label denotes: about 28 days (+/-7) after the second vaccine dose. Receptor amplification or capture employed the immunoSEQ multiplex PCR assay. The immuneACCESS repertoire file appears here via TCRdb, limited to in-frame rearrangements. These files lack a portion of the clones; in checked studies, under half of the deficit traces to unresolved V genes, and the cause of the others is not known. Present in this sample are about 110,000 clones, 80% to 95% of which were seen just once. The ten largest account for 8% of the sample. This specimen consisted of peripheral blood, obtained 28 days after the second AZD1222 dose. These receptors were collected from an adult who received the AZD1222 COVID-19 vaccine.

The chain combines TRBV7-9 with TRBJ2-7, with D perhaps being TRBD1 or TRBD2 (5 bases each). Germline CDR1 is SEHNR and CDR2 is FQNEAQ (reference sequence). This CDR3 has 13 amino acids. Trimming stripped 6 bases from V and 0 bases from J, with 9 bases between. In DNA form, the CDR3 reads TGTGCCAGCAGGGGACCACTCTCCTACGAGCAGTACTTC. It encodes CASRGPLSYEQYF.

This clone was seen only a few times. The V gene is TRBV7-9, the J gene TRBJ2-5, with a weak D call TRBD1 (5 bases). CDR1 and CDR2 (germline): SEHNR, FQNEAQ (reference sequence). Trimming took 1 base from V and 4 from J, leaving 16 bases between them. The length of the CDR3 is 16 residues. CDR3 sequence (DNA): TGTGCCAGCAGCTTAGGTCACCCAGGGTTTCCAGAGACCCAGTACTTC. It encodes CASSLGHPGFPETQYF.

This clone was seen only once. This rearrangement joins TRBV3-1 (or the pseudogene TRBV3-2) to TRBJ1-3, with 9 bases matching TRBD1. Trimming removed 0 bases from V and 2 bases from J; junction bases left unmatched: 2. CDR3 length equals 16 residues. Germline CDR1 is LGHDT and CDR2 is YNNKEL (reference sequence). CDR3 in DNA: TGTGCCAGCAGCCAAGAATGGGACAGGGCTGGAAACACCATATATTTT. Translation: CASSQEWDRAGNTIYF.

The chain couples TRBV9 to TRBJ2-2, with 11 bases that match TRBD2. The CDR3 length is 18 residues. V was clipped by 0 bases and J by 5 bases; unmatched bases: 9. CDR1 and CDR2 (germline): SGDLS, YYNGEE. The chain's CDR3 is CASSVEQGLAAGTGELFF. The CDR3 region has the DNA TGTGCCAGCAGCGTAGAACAGGGACTAGCGGCGGGGACCGGGGAGCTGTTTTTT.

The chain recombines TRBV5-1 with TRBJ2-5; the match to TRBD2 covers 11 bases. The V and J ends lost 4 bases and 1 base, in that order; junction bases with no gene match: 6. This CDR3 contains 16 residues. Per germline, CDR1 SGHRS and CDR2 YFSETQ. CDR3 sequence: CASSLNSGGAQETQYF. The CDR3 DNA reads TGCGCCAGCAGCCTGAATAGCGGGGGGGCCCAAGAGACCCAGTACTTC.

The chain uses TRBV9 and TRBJ1-2, with D tentatively TRBD1 (6 bases). The V end was cut by 3 bases, the J end by 4 bases, with 19 bases between. Germline CDR1 reads SGDLS; CDR2 reads YYNGEE. The CDR3 loop spans 16 amino acids. CDR3: CASSAAGTRVGYGYTF. In DNA, the CDR3 is TGTGCCAGCAGCGCCGCCGGGACAAGGGTCGGCTATGGCTACACCTTC.

The rearrangement joins TRBV6-5 to TRBJ1-5, with a tentative D call TRBD1 (5 bases). V lost 6 bases to trimming and J lost 6 bases, with 15 bases between them. Germline V gives CDR1 MNHEY, CDR2 SVGAGI. The CDR3 loop spans 14 amino acids. The CDR3 protein is CASSAAGSTQPQHF. The CDR3 DNA reads TGTGCCAGCAGCGCCGCAGGGTCCACTCAGCCCCAGCATTTT.

The chain uses TRBV29-1 and TRBJ2-1; D is uncertain. The CDR3 covers 9 residues. Germline-derived CDR1 and CDR2 are SQVTM and ANQGSEA. V was cut by 3 bases and J by 10 bases, with 4 bases left in between. The CDR3, as DNA: TGCAGCGTTGATCGAGAGCAGTTCTTC. The encoded protein is CSVDREQFF.

The chain carries TRBV3-1 (or the pseudogene TRBV3-2) and TRBJ2-7; D gene unclear. The CDR3 loop spans 13 amino acids. V shed 2 bases and J shed 2 bases, with 7 bases lying between them. Germline CDR1 is LGHDT and CDR2 is YNNKEL (reference sequence). The CDR3 loop reads CASSQLSPYEQYF. The CDR3 DNA follows: TGTGCCAGCAGCCAACTTAGCCCCTACGAGCAGTACTTC.

This clone was recorded only once. The chain employs TRBV3-1 (or the pseudogene TRBV3-2) and TRBJ1-2; no clear D. Germline values: CDR1 LGHDT, CDR2 YNNKEL (reference sequence). V lost 4 bases, J lost 1 base, and 10 bases lay in between. This CDR3 is 14 amino acids long. CDR3 in DNA: TGTGCCAGCAGCCCCGGCAGTTTTAACTATGGCTACACCTTC. It codes for CASSPGSFNYGYTF.

The chain joins TRBV9 to TRBJ1-3; unclear D gene. The germline V gene has CDR1 SGDLS and CDR2 YYNGEE. The germline V and J ends were trimmed by 3 bases and 1 base, with 11 bases remaining between them. The CDR3 runs to 15 residues. The CDR3 region is CASSAPGISGNTIYF. In nucleotides, the CDR3 is TGTGCCAGCAGCGCCCCAGGAATATCTGGAAACACCATATATTTT.

V usage is TRBV20-1 and J usage is TRBJ1-5, with TRBD1 matching 7 bases. The CDR3 is made up of 10 amino acids. The V gene end was trimmed by 6 bases and the J gene end by 10 bases; junction bases not matched to a gene: 3. Per germline, CDR1 DFQATT and CDR2 SNEGSKA (reference sequence). The CDR3 region has the DNA TGCAGTGCCCAGGGGGGCCCCCAGCATTTT. Protein product: CSAQGGPQHF.

The chain is built from TRBV27 and TRBJ1-6; D is unclear. CDR1 is MNHEY and CDR2 is SMNVEV in the germline V gene (reference sequence). CDR3 length equals 16 residues. The V end lost 6 bases, the J end lost 8 bases, and 20 bases lay between the germline ends. The CDR3 here is CASRREGLPGDSPLHF. The CDR3 coding sequence is TGTGCCAGCAGACGGGAGGGTCTTCCCGGGGATTCACCCCTCCACTTT.

V and J are TRBV11-2 and TRBJ2-2; perhaps TRBD2 as D (5 bases). Germline CDR1 and CDR2: SGHAT and FQNNGV. V lost 3 bases to trimming and J lost 6 bases, with 14 bases between them. This CDR3 is built from 15 residues. The CDR3 spells CASSFSGNKAGELFF. The CDR3 DNA reads as TGTGCCAGCAGCTTCAGCGGAAACAAAGCCGGGGAGCTGTTTTTT.

V usage is TRBV14 and J usage is TRBJ2-7, with D tentatively TRBD2 (6 bases). The length of the CDR3 is 13 residues. V shed 4 bases and J shed 5 bases, with 12 bases lying between them. Germline CDR1 reads SGHDN; CDR2 reads FVKESK. CDR3 DNA: TGTGCCAGCAGCCCTTCTTGGGGGGACGAGCAGTACTTC. This translates into CASSPSWGDEQYF.

This clone appeared once. The genes are TRBV7-9 and TRBJ1-1; 8 bases are shared with TRBD1. V shed 4 bases, J shed 4 bases, and the junction held 2 bases outside the gene matches. Germline CDR1 reads SEHNR; CDR2 reads FQNEAQ (reference sequence). The CDR3 covers 13 residues. In nucleotides, the CDR3 is TGTGCCAGCAGCTCCAGGGGGCTCACTGAAGCTTTCTTT. Protein: CASSSRGLTEAFF.

V usage is TRBV18 and J usage is TRBJ2-6; weak D call: TRBD1 (6 bases). V dropped 6 bases and J dropped 0 bases, with 18 bases sitting between them. The CDR3 extends over 18 amino acids. Germline V lookup: CDR1 KGHSH, CDR2 LQKENI. The CDR3 DNA sequence: TGTGCCAGCTCGTCCGTTGGGACATTACCCTCTGGGGCCAACGTCCTGACTTTC. Translating it yields CASSSVGTLPSGANVLTF.

The rearrangement uses TRBV5-1 and TRBJ1-1; no definite D call. The V gene lost 0 bases and the J gene lost 3 bases, with 6 bases spanning the gap. This CDR3 region has 13 residues. Germline CDR1 reads SGHRS; CDR2 reads YFSETQ. The CDR3 coding sequence is TGCGCCAGCAGCTTGGACGGCTACACTGAAGCTTTCTTT. Amino acid sequence: CASSLDGYTEAFF.

The chain is built from TRBV4-3 and TRBJ1-2; D is uncertain. The CDR3 sequence is 15 residues long. The V and J ends lost 0 bases and 3 bases respectively, with 11 bases between them. The germline V gene encodes CDR1 LGHNA and CDR2 YSLEER. In DNA form, the CDR3 reads TGCGCCAGCAGCCAAGATTCCCCCGGGGACTATGGCTACACCTTC. Its protein is CASSQDSPGDYGYTF.

The chain employs TRBV5-5 and TRBJ1-1; no reliable D call. V shed 3 bases and J shed 11 bases, with 11 bases lying between them. CDR3 length: 11 residues. Germline loops: CDR1 SGHKS, CDR2 YYEKEE (reference sequence). The CDR3 sequence is CASSSTGLAFF. For the CDR3, the DNA is TGTGCCAGCAGCTCGACCGGGTTGGCTTTCTTT.

V usage is TRBV10-1 and J usage is TRBJ2-1; D remains ambiguous. Per germline, CDR1 WNHNN and CDR2 SYGVQD (reference sequence). This CDR3 is built from 14 residues. The germline V and J ends were trimmed by 6 bases and 0 bases, with 9 bases remaining between them. The CDR3 nucleotides read TGCGCCAGCAGGGCCTTTAGCTCCTACAATGAGCAGTTCTTC. Its translation is CASRAFSSYNEQFF.

This chain links TRBV10-3 with TRBJ1-5; TRBD1 aligns across 7 bases. Trimming at V came to 2 bases and at J to 2 bases, leaving 6 bases not matched to a gene. Germline CDR1 is ENHRY and CDR2 is SYGVKD. The CDR3 is 16 residues long. The CDR3 sequence is CAISETGDGGNQPQHF. CDR3 bases: TGTGCCATCAGTGAGACAGGGGATGGAGGCAATCAGCCCCAGCATTTT.

V is TRBV7-2 and J is TRBJ1-2, with unresolved D. The CDR3 has 13 residues. Trimming cost V 1 base and J 4 bases, with 7 bases left between them. Germline V gene lookup returns CDR1 SGHTA and CDR2 FQGNSA. This CDR3 reads CASSLDGIYGYTF. The CDR3 bases are TGTGCCAGCAGCTTAGATGGGATCTATGGCTACACCTTC.

This rearrangement joins TRBV19 to TRBJ2-1; tentatively, D is TRBD1 (7 bases). Germline CDR1 LNHDA, CDR2 SQIVND (reference sequence). V lost 5 bases and J lost 4, with 12 bases in between. The CDR3 length is 14 residues. The CDR3 sequence is CASSGGGLYNEQFF. The DNA of the CDR3 is TGTGCCAGTAGTGGAGGGGGCCTTTACAATGAGCAGTTCTTC.

The CDR3 protein is CAAPSQDRGQYGYTF. CDR3 bases: TGTGCCGCCCCGTCTCAGGACAGGGGGCAGTATGGCTACACCTTC. The V call is TRBV30, the J call TRBJ1-2; TRBD1 aligns across 11 bases. The CDR3 has 15 residues. Germline CDR1 reads GTSNPN; CDR2 reads SVGIG (reference sequence). V was clipped by 8 bases and J by 5 bases; unmatched bases: 13. Combining the CDR3 with reference TRBV30 and TRBJ1-2 gives the whole variable domain SQTIHQWPATLVQPVGSPLSLECTVEGTSNPNLYWYRQAAGRGLQLLFYSVGIGQISSEVPQNLSASRPQDRQFILSSKKLLLSDSGFYLCAAPSQDRGQYGYTFGSGTRLTVV.

The J gene is TRBJ2-7, the V gene TRBV7-8, with 9 bases that match TRBD1. This CDR3 comprises 16 residues. Trimming at V came to 5 bases and at J to 3 bases, leaving 11 bases not matched to a gene. Germline V gene sequence: CDR1 SGHVS, CDR2 FQNEAQ. The CDR3 loop is CASSPGGQGLFYEQYF. CDR3 in DNA: TGTGCCAGCAGCCCGGGAGGACAGGGGCTTTTCTACGAGCAGTACTTC.

CDR3 sequence reads: CASSRAGGYYNEQFF. DNA for the CDR3: TGTGCCAGTAGTAGGGCGGGAGGGTACTACAATGAGCAGTTCTTC. This chain links TRBV19 with TRBJ2-1; 9 bases line up with TRBD2. The germline CDR1 and CDR2 sequences are LNHDA and SQIVND (reference sequence). This CDR3 is 15 amino acids long. Trimming cost V 4 bases and J 3 bases; bases outside gene matches: 4.